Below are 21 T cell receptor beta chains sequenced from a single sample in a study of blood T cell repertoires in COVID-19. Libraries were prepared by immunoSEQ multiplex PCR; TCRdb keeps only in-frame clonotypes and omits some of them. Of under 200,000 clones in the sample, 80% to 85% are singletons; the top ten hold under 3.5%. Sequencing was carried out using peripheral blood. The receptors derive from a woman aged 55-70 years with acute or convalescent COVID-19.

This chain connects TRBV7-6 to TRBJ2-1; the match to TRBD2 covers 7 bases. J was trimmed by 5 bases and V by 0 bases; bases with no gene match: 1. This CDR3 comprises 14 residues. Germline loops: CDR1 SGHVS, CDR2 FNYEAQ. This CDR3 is CASSLAGTNNEQFF. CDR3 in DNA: TGTGCCAGCAGCTTAGCCGGGACTAACAATGAGCAGTTCTTC. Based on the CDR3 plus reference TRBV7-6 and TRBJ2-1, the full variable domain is GAGVSQSPRYKVTKRGQDVALRCDPISGHVSLYWYRQALGQGPEFLTYFNYEAQQDKSGLPNDRFSAERPEGSISTLTIQRTEQRDSAMYRCASSLAGTNNEQFFGPGTRLTVL.

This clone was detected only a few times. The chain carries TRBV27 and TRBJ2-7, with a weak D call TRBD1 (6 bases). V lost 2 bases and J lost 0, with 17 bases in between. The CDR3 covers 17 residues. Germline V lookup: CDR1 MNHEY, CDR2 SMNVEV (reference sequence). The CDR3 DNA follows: TGTGCCAGCAGTTTAAGGTCCGGGACACGGATCTCCTACGAGCAGTACTTC. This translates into CASSLRSGTRISYEQYF.

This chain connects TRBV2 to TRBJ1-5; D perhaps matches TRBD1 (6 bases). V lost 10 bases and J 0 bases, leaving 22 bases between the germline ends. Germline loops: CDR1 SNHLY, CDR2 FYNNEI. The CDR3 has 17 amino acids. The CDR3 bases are TGTGCCACCGCCGGGCGCGGCTCAGGGGTTAGCAATCAGCCCCAGCATTTT. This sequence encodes CATAGRGSGVSNQPQHF.

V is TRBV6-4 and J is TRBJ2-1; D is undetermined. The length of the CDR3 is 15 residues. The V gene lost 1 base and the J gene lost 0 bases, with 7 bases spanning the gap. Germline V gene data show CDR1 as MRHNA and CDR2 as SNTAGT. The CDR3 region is CASSDYTSSYNEQFF. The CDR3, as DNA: TGTGCCAGCAGTGACTATACAAGCTCCTACAATGAGCAGTTCTTC.

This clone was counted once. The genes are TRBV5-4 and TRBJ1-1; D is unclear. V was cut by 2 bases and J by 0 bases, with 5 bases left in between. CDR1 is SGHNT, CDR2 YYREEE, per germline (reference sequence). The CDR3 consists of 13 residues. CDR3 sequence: CASSFAVNTEAFF. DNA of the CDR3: TGTGCCAGCAGCTTCGCAGTGAACACTGAAGCTTTCTTT.

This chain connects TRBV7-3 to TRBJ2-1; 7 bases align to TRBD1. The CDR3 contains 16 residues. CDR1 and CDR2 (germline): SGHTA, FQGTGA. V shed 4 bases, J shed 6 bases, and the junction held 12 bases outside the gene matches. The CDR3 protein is CASSSRGRWDGNEQFF. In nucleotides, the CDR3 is TGTGCCAGCAGCTCAAGGGGGCGGTGGGACGGCAATGAGCAGTTCTTC.

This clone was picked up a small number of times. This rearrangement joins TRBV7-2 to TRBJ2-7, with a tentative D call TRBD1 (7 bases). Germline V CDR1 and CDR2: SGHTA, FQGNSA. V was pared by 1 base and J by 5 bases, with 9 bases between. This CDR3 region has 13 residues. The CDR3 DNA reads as TGTGCCAGCAGCTTAGGCAGGGGGGACGAGCAGTACTTC. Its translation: CASSLGRGDEQYF.

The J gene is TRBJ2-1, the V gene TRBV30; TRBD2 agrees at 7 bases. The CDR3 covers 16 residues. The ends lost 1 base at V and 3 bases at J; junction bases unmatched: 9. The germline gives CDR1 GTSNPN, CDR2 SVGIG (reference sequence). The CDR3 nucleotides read TGTGCCTGGAGTGGCCCCGGGGGGTCCTTCTACAATGAGCAGTTCTTC. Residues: CAWSGPGGSFYNEQFF.

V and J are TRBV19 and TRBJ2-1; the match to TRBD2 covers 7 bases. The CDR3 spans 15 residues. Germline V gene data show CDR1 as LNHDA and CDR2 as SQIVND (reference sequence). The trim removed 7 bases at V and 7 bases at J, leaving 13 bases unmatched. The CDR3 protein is CASNPYGGESNEQFF. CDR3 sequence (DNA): TGTGCCAGTAACCCTTATGGGGGGGAGAGTAATGAGCAGTTCTTC.

The CDR3 sequence: CASSGTTQGSGGNIQYF. The CDR3 DNA follows: TGTGCCAGTAGTGGAACGACACAGGGTTCAGGAGGAAACATTCAGTACTTC. The chain carries TRBV19 and TRBJ2-4; D is possibly TRBD1 (6 bases). The germline V gene encodes CDR1 LNHDA and CDR2 SQIVND (reference sequence). V was clipped by 5 bases and J by 6 bases, with 23 bases between them. The CDR3 has 17 amino acids.

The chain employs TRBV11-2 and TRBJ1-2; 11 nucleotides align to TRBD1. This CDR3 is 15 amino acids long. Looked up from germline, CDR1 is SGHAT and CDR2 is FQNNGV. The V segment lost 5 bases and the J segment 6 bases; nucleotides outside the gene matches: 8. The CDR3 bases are TGTGCCAGCAGCAAAGGACAGGGGGCAATGGATGGCTACACCTTC. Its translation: CASSKGQGAMDGYTF.

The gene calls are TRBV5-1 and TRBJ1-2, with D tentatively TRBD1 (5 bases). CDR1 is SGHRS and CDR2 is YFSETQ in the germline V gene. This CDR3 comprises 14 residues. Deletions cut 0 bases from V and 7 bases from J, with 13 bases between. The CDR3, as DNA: TGCGCCAGCAGCTTGGAAGACGGGAGGGGTGGCTACACCTTC. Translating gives CASSLEDGRGGYTF.

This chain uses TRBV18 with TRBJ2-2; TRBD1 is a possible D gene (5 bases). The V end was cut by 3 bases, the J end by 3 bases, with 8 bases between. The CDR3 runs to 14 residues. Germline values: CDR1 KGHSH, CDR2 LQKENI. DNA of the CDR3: TGTGCCAGCTCACCGACAGCTTACACCGGGGAGCTGTTTTTT. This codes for CASSPTAYTGELFF.

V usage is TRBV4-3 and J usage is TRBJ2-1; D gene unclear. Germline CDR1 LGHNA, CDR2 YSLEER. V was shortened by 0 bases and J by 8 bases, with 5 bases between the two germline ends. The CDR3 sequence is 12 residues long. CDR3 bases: TGCGCCAGCAGCCAAGAGGGCGATGAGCAGTTCTTC. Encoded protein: CASSQEGDEQFF.

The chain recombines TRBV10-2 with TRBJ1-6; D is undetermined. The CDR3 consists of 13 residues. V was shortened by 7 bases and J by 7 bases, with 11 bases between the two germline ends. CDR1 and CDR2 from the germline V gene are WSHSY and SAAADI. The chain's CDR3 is CASKAGGNSPLHF. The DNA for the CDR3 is TGCGCCAGCAAGGCAGGTGGAAATTCACCCCTCCACTTT.

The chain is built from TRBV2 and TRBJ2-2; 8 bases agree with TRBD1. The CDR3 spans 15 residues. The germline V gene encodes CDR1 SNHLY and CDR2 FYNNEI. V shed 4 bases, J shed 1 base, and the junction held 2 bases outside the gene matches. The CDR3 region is CASSGQGRNTGELFF. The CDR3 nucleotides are TGTGCCAGCAGTGGACAGGGGAGGAACACCGGGGAGCTGTTTTTT.

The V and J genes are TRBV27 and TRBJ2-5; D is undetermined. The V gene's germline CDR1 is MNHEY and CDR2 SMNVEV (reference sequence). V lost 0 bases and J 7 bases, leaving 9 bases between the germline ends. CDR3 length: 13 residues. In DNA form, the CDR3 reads TGTGCCAGCAGTTTATCAGGAGTTGGGACCCAGTACTTC. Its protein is CASSLSGVGTQYF.

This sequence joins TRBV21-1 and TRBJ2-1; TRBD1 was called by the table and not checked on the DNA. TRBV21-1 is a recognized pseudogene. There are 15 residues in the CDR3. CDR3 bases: TGTGCCAGCAGCTCATTTGGGGGACAGGGGTATGAGCAGTTCTTC. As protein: CASSSFGGQGYEQFF.

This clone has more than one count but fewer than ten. The CDR3 nucleotides are TGTGCCAGCAGCCCCGACAGCGGCGGGGGGGAGACCCAGTACTTC. It encodes CASSPDSGGGETQYF. This chain joins TRBV9 and TRBJ2-5, with 8 bases aligning to TRBD2. This CDR3 spans 15 amino acids. Germline V gene lookup returns CDR1 SGDLS and CDR2 YYNGEE. Trimming cost V 4 bases and J 5 bases; bases outside gene matches: 10.

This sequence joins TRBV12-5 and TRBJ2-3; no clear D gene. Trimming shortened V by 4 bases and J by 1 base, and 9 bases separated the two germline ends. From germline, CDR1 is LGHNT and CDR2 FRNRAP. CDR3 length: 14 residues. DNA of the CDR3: TGTGCTAGTGGTTCTCGACTGGGCACAGATACGCAGTATTTT. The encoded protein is CASGSRLGTDTQYF.

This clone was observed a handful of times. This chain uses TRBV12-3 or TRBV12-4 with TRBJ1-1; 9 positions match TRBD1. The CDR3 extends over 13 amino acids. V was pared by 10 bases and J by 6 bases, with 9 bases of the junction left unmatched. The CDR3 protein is CATTGTGFSEAFF. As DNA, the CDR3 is TGTGCCACCACGGGGACAGGGTTTTCTGAAGCTTTCTTT.